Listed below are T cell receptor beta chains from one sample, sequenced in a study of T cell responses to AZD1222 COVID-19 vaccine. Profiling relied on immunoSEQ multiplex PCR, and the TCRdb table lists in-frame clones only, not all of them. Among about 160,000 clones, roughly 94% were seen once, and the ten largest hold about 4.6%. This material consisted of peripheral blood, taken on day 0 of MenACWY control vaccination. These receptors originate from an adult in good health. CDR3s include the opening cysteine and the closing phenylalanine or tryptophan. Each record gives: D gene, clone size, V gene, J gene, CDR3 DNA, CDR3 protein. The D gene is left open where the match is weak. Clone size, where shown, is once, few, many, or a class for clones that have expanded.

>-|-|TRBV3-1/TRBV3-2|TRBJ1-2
TGTGCCAGCAGCCCGCTTAGGGGGAGGGAGAACTATGGCTACACCTTC
CASSPLRGRENYGYTF
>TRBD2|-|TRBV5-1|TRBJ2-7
TGCGCCAGCAGCTCCGGACTAGCGGGAGGGCCGGACGAGCAGTACTTC
CASSSGLAGGPDEQYF
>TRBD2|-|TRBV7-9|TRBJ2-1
TGTGCCAGTCCCCCCTCCGGCTTAGCGGGAGTAACCTACAATGAGCAGTTCTTC
CASPPSGLAGVTYNEQFF
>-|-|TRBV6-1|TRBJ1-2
TGTGCCAGCAGTGAAGGCCCGCAAGGGGCGGTGGGGGGCTACACCTTC
CASSEGPQGAVGGYTF
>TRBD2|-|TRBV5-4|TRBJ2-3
TGTGCCAGCAGCTTAGACAGAGCGGGAGGGAGCACAGATACGCAGTATTTT
CASSLDRAGGSTDTQYF
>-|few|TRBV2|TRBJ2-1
TGTGCCAGCAGTGTAACCTGGACCCTTGAGCAGTTCTTC
CASSVTWTLEQFF
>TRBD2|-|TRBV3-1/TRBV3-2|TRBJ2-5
TGTGCCAGCAGCGCCAGACTAGCGGGAACAGAGACCCAGTACTTC
CASSARLAGTETQYF
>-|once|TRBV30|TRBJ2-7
TGTGCCTGGAGTGCCAGAAACGAGCAGTACTTC
CAWSARNEQYF
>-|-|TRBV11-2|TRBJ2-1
TGTGCCAGCAGCTTCGGGATAGGGGCTCCCAATGAGCAGTTCTTC
CASSFGIGAPNEQFF
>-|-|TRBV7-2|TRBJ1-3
TGTGCCAGCAGCTTCACGTCGGGGGGTGGAAACACCATATATTTT
CASSFTSGGGNTIYF
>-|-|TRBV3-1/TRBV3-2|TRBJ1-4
TGTGCCAGCGGGGACTGCCGCCGGCTGAATGAAAAACTGTTTTTT
CASGDCRRLNEKLFF
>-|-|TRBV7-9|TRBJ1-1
TGTGCCAGCAGCTTAGGGGAGGGAGCCCTCCGGGGGGACACTGAAGCTTTCTTT
CASSLGEGALRGDTEAFF
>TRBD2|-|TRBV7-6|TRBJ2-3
TGTGCCAGCACCCCGGGGGGGGCCATAGATACGCAGTATTTT
CASTPGGAIDTQYF
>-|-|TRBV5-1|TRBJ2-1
TGCGCCAGCACCCCGGGGCTACAAAAGAATGAGCAGTTCTTC
CASTPGLQKNEQFF
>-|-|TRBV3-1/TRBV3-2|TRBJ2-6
TGTGCCAGCAGCCATTACTTCCCCGTCGGGACTGGGGCCAACGTCCTGACTTTC
CASSHYFPVGTGANVLTF
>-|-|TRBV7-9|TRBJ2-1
TGTGCCAGCAGCTTAGTTCCCTACAATGAGCAGTTCTTC
CASSLVPYNEQFF
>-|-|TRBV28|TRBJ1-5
TGTGCCAGCAGTTTATCCGTCGCAGGGTTGGGTCAGCCCCAGCATTTT
CASSLSVAGLGQPQHF
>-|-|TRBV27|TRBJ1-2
TGTGCCAGCAGTTTTAGTCGGGGGCTCTCTAACTATGGCTACACCTTC
CASSFSRGLSNYGYTF
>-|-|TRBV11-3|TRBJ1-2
TGTGCCAGCAGCTCCCCCGGGGCCTCTAACTATGGCTACACCTTC
CASSSPGASNYGYTF
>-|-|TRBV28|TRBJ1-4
TGTGCCAGCAGTCCCCCGGGGGCAACTAATGAAAAACTGTTTTTT
CASSPPGATNEKLFF
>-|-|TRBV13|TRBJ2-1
TGTGCCAGCAGCTCGGAACGGCATCCGTTCTTC
CASSSERHPFF
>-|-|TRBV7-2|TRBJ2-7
TGTGCCAGCAGCTTCTACGGTGTCGGAATCTACGAGCAGTACTTC
CASSFYGVGIYEQYF
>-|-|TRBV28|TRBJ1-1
TGTGCCAGCAGTCCGTGGCGGGAGGTGGGCACTGAAGCTTTCTTT
CASSPWREVGTEAFF
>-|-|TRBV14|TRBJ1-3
TGTGCCAGCAGCCAAGAGCTCCCCGGGGCCAGCTCTGGAAACACCATATATTTT
CASSQELPGASSGNTIYF
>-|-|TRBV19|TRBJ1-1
TGTGCCAGTAGTTTGGGCAGAATGAACACTGAAGCTTTCTTT
CASSLGRMNTEAFF
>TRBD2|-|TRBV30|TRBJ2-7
TGTGCCTGGAGTCCGGGAGGGGGATCCTACGAGCAGTACTTC
CAWSPGGGSYEQYF
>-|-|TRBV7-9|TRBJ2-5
TGTGCCAGCACCACCAAAGAGACCCAGTACTTC
CASTTKETQYF
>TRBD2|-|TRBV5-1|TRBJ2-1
TGCGCCAGCAGCTTGGGACGTGGGAGGGCCCTATCCTACAATGAGCAGTTCTTC
CASSLGRGRALSYNEQFF
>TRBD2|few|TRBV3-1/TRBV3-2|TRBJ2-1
TGTGCCAGCAGCCTCGACAGCGGGAGAGCGTTCTTC
CASSLDSGRAFF
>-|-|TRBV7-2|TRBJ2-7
TGTGCCAGCAGCTTAAACCACTTACGGGGATCCGAGCAGTACTTC
CASSLNHLRGSEQYF
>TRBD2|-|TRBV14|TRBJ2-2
TGTGCCAGCGGACTAGCGGGAGCCACCGGGGAGCTGTTTTTT
CASGLAGATGELFF
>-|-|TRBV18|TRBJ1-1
TGTGCCAGCTCACCACCCCCGACAGGACCATCCCTTGAAGCTTTCTTT
CASSPPPTGPSLEAFF
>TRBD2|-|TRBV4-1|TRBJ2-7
TGCGCCAGCAGACAAAATAGCGGGCTGGGGGAGCAGTACTTC
CASRQNSGLGEQYF
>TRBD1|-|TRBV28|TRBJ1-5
TGTGCCAGCAGTTTATGGGGGGACAGGGGCAATCAGCCCCAGCATTTT
CASSLWGDRGNQPQHF
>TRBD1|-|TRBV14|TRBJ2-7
TGTGCCAGCAGCTGGGGACAGGGGTCCTACGAGCAGTACTTC
CASSWGQGSYEQYF
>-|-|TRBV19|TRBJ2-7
TGTGCCAGTAGTAGTGGCAGGGGCCACGAGCAGTACTTC
CASSSGRGHEQYF
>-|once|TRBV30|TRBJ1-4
TGTGCCTGGAGATCAGGGTTCGGTGAAAAACTGTTTTTT
CAWRSGFGEKLFF
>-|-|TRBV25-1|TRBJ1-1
TGTGCCAGCAGTGTCAAAATGAACACTGAAGCTTTCTTT
CASSVKMNTEAFF
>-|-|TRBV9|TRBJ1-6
TGTGCCAGCAGCGAAGGGCAGAATTCACCCCTCCACTTT
CASSEGQNSPLHF
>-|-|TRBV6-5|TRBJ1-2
TGTGCCAGCAGTTGGGGCCCTGTGGGTGGCTACACCTTC
CASSWGPVGGYTF
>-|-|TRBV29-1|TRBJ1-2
TGCAGCGTTGAGGGACTCCTGAAGTCCTATGGCTACACCTTC
CSVEGLLKSYGYTF
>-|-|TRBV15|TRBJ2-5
TGTGCCACCAGCAGAGTCAGCAGTCACCAAGAGACCCAGTACTTC
CATSRVSSHQETQYF
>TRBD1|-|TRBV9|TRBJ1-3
TGTGCCAGCAGACCCGGGACAGCACCCTCTGGAAACACCATATATTTT
CASRPGTAPSGNTIYF
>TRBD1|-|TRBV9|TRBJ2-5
TGTGCCAGCAGCGTAGCAGGGGGCGGTGGAGAGACCCAGTACTTC
CASSVAGGGGETQYF
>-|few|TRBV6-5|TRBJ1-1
TGTGCCAGTCAAATTGACAAGAACACTGAAGCTTTCTTT
CASQIDKNTEAFF
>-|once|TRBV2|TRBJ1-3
TGTGCCAGCAGTGATGAGGTTTGGGGAAACACCATATATTTT
CASSDEVWGNTIYF
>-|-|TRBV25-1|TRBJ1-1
TGTGCCAGCAGTGGCGGTAAAGGCACTGAAGCTTTCTTT
CASSGGKGTEAFF
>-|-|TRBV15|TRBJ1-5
TGTGCCACCAGCAGAGATCAACAGGGCAATCAGCCCCAGCATTTT
CATSRDQQGNQPQHF
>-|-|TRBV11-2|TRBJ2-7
TGTGCCAGCAGCTCCATTCGGAGACACGGGAAGACAGGAGCCTACGAGCAGTACTTC
CASSSIRRHGKTGAYEQYF
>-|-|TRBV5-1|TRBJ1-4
TGCGCCAGCAGGAGGACAGACGCTAATGAAAAACTGTTTTTT
CASRRTDANEKLFF
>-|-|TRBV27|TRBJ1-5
TGTGCCAGCAGTCCTGGGCCAAGCAATCAGCCCCAGCATTTT
CASSPGPSNQPQHF
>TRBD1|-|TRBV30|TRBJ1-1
TGTGCCTGGGGACAGGGTTGGACTGAAGCTTTCTTT
CAWGQGWTEAFF
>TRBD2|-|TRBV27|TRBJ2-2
TGTGCCAGCAGGCGCGGGAGGGCCGTAGACACCGGGGAGCTGTTTTTT
CASRRGRAVDTGELFF
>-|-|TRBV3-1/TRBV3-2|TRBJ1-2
TGTGCCAGCCAACCAAAGGGGTCGTCTCTTAACTATGGCTACACCTTC
CASQPKGSSLNYGYTF
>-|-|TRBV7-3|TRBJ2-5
TGTGCCAGCAGCTTCTCGGGGGCAGAGACCCAGTACTTC
CASSFSGAETQYF
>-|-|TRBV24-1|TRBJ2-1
TGTGCCACCAGTGATTTCATACAGGGCAATGAGCAGTTCTTC
CATSDFIQGNEQFF
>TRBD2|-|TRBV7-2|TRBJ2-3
TGTGCCAGCAGCTTACAGACTAGCTGGGGCACAGATACGCAGTATTTT
CASSLQTSWGTDTQYF